This is a list of T cell receptor beta chains from one sample in a study of post-analysis software for immune sequencing data. From the PCR reads, TCRdb called clonotypes with MiXCR, one entry per CDR3 protein. The table lists some 800,000 distinct CDR3 sequences, 46% of them singletons, with 4.9% in the top ten. Sequenced sample: blood. These receptors originate from a girl between 5 and 17 years old with multiple sclerosis. The CDR3 runs from the conserved cysteine through the conserved F or W. Each record gives: D gene, V gene, J gene, clone size, CDR3 DNA, CDR3 protein. A D gene is named only where the DNA matches it firmly. Clone size is given for some rows only: seen once, a few or many times, or a class if the clone is expanded.

>NA|TRBV12-3/TRBV12-4|TRBJ1-6|few
TGTGCCAGCAGTTTAGAGCAGGGCGGGTCACCCCTCCACTTT
CASSLEQGGSPLHF
>NA|TRBV29-1|TRBJ2-1|NA
TGCAGCGTGGAAACAGCGAGACGGTTCTTC
CSVETARRFF
>TRBD2|TRBV6-1|TRBJ2-7|NA
TGTGCCAGCAGGGTCCCCGAGCGGGAGATCGACGAGCAGTACTTC
CASRVPEREIDEQYF
>NA|TRBV10-3|TRBJ1-2|NA
TGTGCCATCTCCAGGCGAAACTATGGCTACACCTTC
CAISRRNYGYTF
>TRBD2|TRBV5-1|TRBJ2-7|NA
TGCGCCAGCAGCTTGGCTAGCGGGAGGACTCCCTACGAGCAGTACTTC
CASSLASGRTPYEQYF
>NA|TRBV5-1|TRBJ2-3|few
TGCGCCAGCAGCTATAGCTCAGATACGCAGTATTTT
CASSYSSDTQYF
>NA|TRBV11-2|TRBJ2-5|few
TGTGCCAGCAGCTTACCGGCAGGGGCCGAGACCCAGTACTTC
CASSLPAGAETQYF
>TRBD2|TRBV20-1|TRBJ2-1|NA
TGCAGTGCTGTACTAGCGGGAGAGATTAATGAGCAGTTCTTC
CSAVLAGEINEQFF
>NA|TRBV20-1|TRBJ2-7|few
TGCAGTGCTGACCCCGGTGGGCGGGACGAGCAGTACTTC
CSADPGGRDEQYF
>TRBD1|TRBV5-6|TRBJ2-6|few
TGTGCCAGCAGCACCAGGGGGCCTGGGGCCAACGTCCTGACTTTC
CASSTRGPGANVLTF
>NA|TRBV7-2|TRBJ2-4|NA
TGTGCCAGCAGCCTGGGAACAGGCCTGGGGAACATTCAGTACTTC
CASSLGTGLGNIQYF
>NA|TRBV6-1|TRBJ2-4|NA
TGTGCCGGCGGCTCAGAGCAGTACTTC
CAGGSEQYF
>NA|TRBV6-1|TRBJ2-1|NA
TGTGCCAGCAAATCCGGGACTTCCACCTTTAACTCCTACAATGAGCAGTTCTTC
CASKSGTSTFNSYNEQFF
>NA|TRBV3-1|TRBJ2-7|NA
TGTGCCAGCAGCCTCCGACCCACCATCGAGCAGTACTTC
CASSLRPTIEQYF
>TRBD2|TRBV7-2|TRBJ2-7|NA
TGTGTCAGCAGCCAATTTGGAAGCGGGAGACGGTACGAGCAGTACTTC
CVSSQFGSGRRYEQYF
>NA|TRBV5-6|TRBJ2-7|NA
TGTGCCAGCAGCTTGGTCAGGGGGGCTTACGAGCAGTACTTC
CASSLVRGAYEQYF
>NA|TRBV20-1|TRBJ2-3|few
TGCAGTGCTAGATCCGCGGGAGATACGCAGTATTTT
CSARSAGDTQYF
>NA|TRBV12-3/TRBV12-4|TRBJ2-7|few
TGTGCCAGCAGCCCCGGCGGTCGGAAGGTCTACGAGCAGTACTTC
CASSPGGRKVYEQYF
>NA|TRBV12-3/TRBV12-4|TRBJ1-1|few
TGTGCCAGCAGTTACATCCGGGGGCTTCGGGGTGAAGCTTTCTTT
CASSYIRGLRGEAFF
>NA|TRBV11-2|TRBJ1-2|NA
TGTGCCAGCAGCGCAGGGATCGGGTATGGCTACACCTTC
CASSAGIGYGYTF
>TRBD1|TRBV28|TRBJ1-2|NA
TGTGCCAGCAGCACGGACAGGGCGGGTGGCTACACCTTC
CASSTDRAGGYTF
>TRBD2|TRBV9|TRBJ2-3|few
TGTGCCAGCAGCACCACGACTAGCGGAATCAAGCTTGAGAACACAGATACGCAGTATTTT
CASSTTTSGIKLENTDTQYF
>NA|TRBV5-1|TRBJ2-1|few
TGCGCCAGCAGAAAATTTACTGGGGAACGTGAGCAGTTCTTC
CASRKFTGEREQFF
>TRBD1|TRBV14|TRBJ1-5|NA
TGTGCCAGCAGGACTTACACAGGGGGCGCGTATAGCAATCAGCCCCAGCATTTT
CASRTYTGGAYSNQPQHF
>TRBD1|TRBV29-1|TRBJ2-3|NA
TGCAGCGTTGAAGATCCGGACAGGGCGATTACGCAGTATTTT
CSVEDPDRAITQYF
>TRBD1|TRBV6-1|TRBJ2-3|NA
TGTGCCAGCAGCCCCCGGACAGGGGCGCTGACAGATACGCAGTATTTT
CASSPRTGALTDTQYF
>TRBD1|TRBV6-1|TRBJ2-5|NA
TGTGCCAGCAGTGTTGGGACAGGGGAGACCCAGTACTTC
CASSVGTGETQYF
>NA|TRBV4-3|TRBJ2-7|NA
TGCGCCAGCAGCCAAGATAGTTCAGGCCTACACCTCGAGCAGTACTTC
CASSQDSSGLHLEQYF
>TRBD2|TRBV20-1|TRBJ2-5|NA
TGCAGTACTGATATTCCGGGACTAGCGGGAGGGCGGGGGACCCAGTACTTC
CSTDIPGLAGGRGTQYF
>TRBD2|TRBV29-1|TRBJ2-7|NA
TGCAGCGTTGTATCGGGAGGGCAGTACTTC
CSVVSGGQYF
>NA|TRBV12-3/TRBV12-4|TRBJ1-5|few
TGTGCCAGCAGTTTGGGGGTAGGGCAGCCCCAGCATTTT
CASSLGVGQPQHF
>TRBD2|TRBV2|TRBJ2-5|NA
TGTGCCAGCAGTGCGCTAGCGGGAGGAATAGCTGAGACCCAGTACTTC
CASSALAGGIAETQYF
>NA|TRBV2|TRBJ2-7|few
TGTGCCAGCAGTGAAGGGGCAGGGGATACCTACGAGCAGTACTTC
CASSEGAGDTYEQYF
>TRBD2|TRBV20-1|TRBJ2-5|few
TGCAGTGCAACCCCCCTAGCGGGAGGCGGTGAGCAGCAGTACTTC
CSATPLAGGGEQQYF
>TRBD2|TRBV29-1|TRBJ2-1|once
TGCAGCGCCGTGGGCCCAGGGACTAGCGGGAGGGGCACGTGGAATGAGCAGTTCTTC
CSAVGPGTSGRGTWNEQFF
>NA|TRBV7-8|TRBJ2-7|few
TGTGCCAGCAGCTACCCCAGGGGGGCAGACGAGCAGTACTTC
CASSYPRGADEQYF
>TRBD2|TRBV20-1|TRBJ2-1|NA
TGCAGTGCTGTAGGACTAGCGGGAGGGCGGAACAATGAGCAGTTCTTC
CSAVGLAGGRNNEQFF
>TRBD1|TRBV3-1|TRBJ2-5|NA
TGTGCCAGCAGCCTCCCCACAGGGGGCGGGGAGACCCAGTACTTC
CASSLPTGGGETQYF
>NA|TRBV4-1|TRBJ1-2|NA
TGCACCAGCAGCCAAGGTATCTGGGGGGGCAGAAGTGCTAACTATGGCTACACCTTC
CTSSQGIWGGRSANYGYTF
>NA|TRBV7-6|TRBJ1-5|NA
TGTGCCAGCAGCTCCGCGGGGACTCAGCCCCAGCATTTT
CASSSAGTQPQHF
>NA|TRBV7-9|TRBJ2-7|once
TGTGCCAGCGCAACCTGGGGGGGCCAATCTTACGAGCAGTACTTC
CASATWGGQSYEQYF
>NA|TRBV6-6|TRBJ1-5|NA
TGTGCCAGCAGTTACACGCAGGGTGGCAATCAGCCCCAGCATTTT
CASSYTQGGNQPQHF
>NA|TRBV5-1|TRBJ2-7|NA
TGCGCCAGCAGCCCCAGGGGGGGACCTCTGACCTACGAGCAGTACTTC
CASSPRGGPLTYEQYF